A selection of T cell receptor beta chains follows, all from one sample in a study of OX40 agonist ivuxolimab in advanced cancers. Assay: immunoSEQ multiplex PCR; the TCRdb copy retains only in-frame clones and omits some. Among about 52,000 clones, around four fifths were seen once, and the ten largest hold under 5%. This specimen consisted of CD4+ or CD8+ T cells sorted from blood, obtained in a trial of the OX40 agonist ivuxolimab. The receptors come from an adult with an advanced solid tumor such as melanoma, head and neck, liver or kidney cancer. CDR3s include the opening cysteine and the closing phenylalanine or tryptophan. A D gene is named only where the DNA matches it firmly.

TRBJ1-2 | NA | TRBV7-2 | CASSLDQHYGYTF
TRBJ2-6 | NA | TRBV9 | CASSAAGSGANVLTF
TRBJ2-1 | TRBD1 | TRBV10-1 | CASSERTGSHNEQFF
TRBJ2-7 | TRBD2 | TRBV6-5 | CASSYSSGGHYEQYF
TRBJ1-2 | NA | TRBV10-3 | CAISETNYGYTF
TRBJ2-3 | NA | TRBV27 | CASSSTGTGGTQYF
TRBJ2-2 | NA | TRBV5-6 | CASSYTGTLVTGELFF
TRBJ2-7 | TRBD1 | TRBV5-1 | CASSPTGQDLGQYF
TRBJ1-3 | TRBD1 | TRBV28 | CASSLIHRGVRGNTIYF
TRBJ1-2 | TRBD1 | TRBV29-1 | CSVLQGDYGYTF
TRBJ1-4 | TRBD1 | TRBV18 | CASSPGQGRTNEKLFF
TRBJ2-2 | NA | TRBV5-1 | CASSLGGYSANTGELFF
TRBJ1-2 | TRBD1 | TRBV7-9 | CASSLFPLRTGPTYGYTF
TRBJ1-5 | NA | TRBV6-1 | CASSSGRHNQPQHF
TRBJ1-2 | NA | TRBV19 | CASSLSGYGYTF
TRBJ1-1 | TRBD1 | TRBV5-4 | CASSPQPAGGGLNTEAFF
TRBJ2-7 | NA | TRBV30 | CAWSRQDSYEQYF
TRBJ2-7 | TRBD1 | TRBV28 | CASIEVAGGYEQYF
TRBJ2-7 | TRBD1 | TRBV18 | CASSPGQVVGNEQYF
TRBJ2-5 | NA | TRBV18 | CASSRVGGMGETQYF
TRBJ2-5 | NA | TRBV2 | CASSPQETQYF
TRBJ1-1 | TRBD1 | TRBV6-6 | CASRDRGRGSTEAFF
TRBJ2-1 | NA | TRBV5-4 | CASRGTAVSSEQFF
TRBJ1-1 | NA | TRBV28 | CASSFSGVREAFF
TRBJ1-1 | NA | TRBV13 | CASSKRTEAFF
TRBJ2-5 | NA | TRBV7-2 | CASSLEVWQETQYF
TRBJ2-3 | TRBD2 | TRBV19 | CASSIWASGGTDTQYF
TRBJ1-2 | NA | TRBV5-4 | CASSPPHLSNYGYTF
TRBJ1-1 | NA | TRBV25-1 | CASSESTGRTEAFF
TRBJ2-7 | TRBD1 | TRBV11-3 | CASSLGQGRYEQYF
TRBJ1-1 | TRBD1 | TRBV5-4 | CASSLQGALYTEAFF
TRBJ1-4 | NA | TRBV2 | CASTDRLTTNEKLFF
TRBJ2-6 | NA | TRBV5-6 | CASSLGFSGANVLTF
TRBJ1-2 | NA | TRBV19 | CASSGYYGYTF
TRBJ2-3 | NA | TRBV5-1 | CASMLQGADTQYF
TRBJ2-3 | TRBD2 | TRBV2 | CANLGLAGLSDTQYF
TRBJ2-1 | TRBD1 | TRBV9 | CASSAPGQDYNEQFF
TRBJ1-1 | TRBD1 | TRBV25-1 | CASSELPAGGGMNTEAFF
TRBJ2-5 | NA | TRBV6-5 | CASSYSRQGGGETQYF
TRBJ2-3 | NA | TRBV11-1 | CASTLGLHGADTQYF
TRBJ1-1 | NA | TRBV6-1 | CASSEASMNTEAFF
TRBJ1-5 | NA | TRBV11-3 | CASSPGLHSNQPQHF
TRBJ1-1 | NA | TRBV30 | CAWKKGPNTEAFF
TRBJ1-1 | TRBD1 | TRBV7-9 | CASSTYRGRGNTEAFF
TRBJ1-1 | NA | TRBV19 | CASGQGDMNTEAFF
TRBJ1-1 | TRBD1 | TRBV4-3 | CASSQGVRGTAYLNEAFF
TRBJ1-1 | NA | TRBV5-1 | CASSLEGEAFF
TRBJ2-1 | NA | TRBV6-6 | CASSPPGERYNEQFF
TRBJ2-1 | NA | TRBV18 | CASSPPQAVYNEQFF
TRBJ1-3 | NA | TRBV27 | CASSRSNSGNTIYF